The source of this T cell receptor beta chain is a study of blood T cell repertoires in COVID-19. Study-level information: Acute and convalescent COVID-19 specimens originated in the United States, Italy and Spain. The analysed material was cDNA or gDNA that came from T cells, B-cell-depleted T cells, or PBMCs.

The CDR3 is made up of 14 amino acids. The germline CDR1 and CDR2 sequences are SNHLY and FYNNEI. V was clipped by 6 bases and J by 0 bases, with 10 bases between them. Original methodology: The assay estimated nucleated cells by amplifying reference gene primers. Measured with immunoSEQ multiplex PCR; TCRdb has only the in-frame clones, and not every one. That table furnishes V, J and clone size, whereas the DNA furnished D and trimming. The sample includes over 300,000 clones, 90% seen only once; the top ten take about 6.8%. V and J are TRBV2 and TRBJ2-3; D is possibly TRBD2 (5 bases). The sequence was obtained from a man younger than 35 with active or convalescent COVID-19. Source material: peripheral blood. The CDR3, as DNA: TGTGCCAGCAGAGCGGTCAGTAGCACAGATACGCAGTATTTT. Translating gives CASRAVSSTDTQYF.